This TCR beta chain was documented in a study of blood T cell repertoires in COVID-19. Original methodology: Estimated nucleated cell counts came from reference gene primer amplification. The table came from immunoSEQ multiplex PCR; TCRdb's copy has only in-frame clones and leaves some out. The D gene and trimming were derived from the DNA, and the V and J assignments and clone size from that table. This sample has hundreds of thousands of clones, with 70% to 90% found just once. Sequenced material: peripheral blood. The TCR originated in a young woman who had recovered from COVID-19.

CDR3 sequence reads: CASTLQGWSPLHF. The CDR3 region has the DNA TGTGCCAGCACTTTACAGGGTTGGTCACCCCTCCACTTT. The chain couples TRBV21-1 to TRBJ1-6; TRBD1 is taken as the D call from the table, unchecked against the DNA. TRBV21-1 is a pseudogene segment. The CDR3 runs 13 residues.